The T cell receptor beta chain described here comes from a study of cytomegalovirus exposure and HLA in healthy donors. Study results and caveats: TCR beta chains numbering some 160 were designated cytomegalovirus-associated.

Germline V gene data show CDR1 as SGHNT and CDR2 as YYREEE (reference sequence). CDR3 size: 17 residues. Losses at the gene ends were 4 bases for V and 7 bases for J; bases not matched to a gene: 13. Points on this clone: Its antigen is unidentified.

The PCR ran on 60 Vbeta and 13 Jbeta primers. This table comes from immunoSEQ multiplex PCR, and its TCRdb copy is limited to in-frame clones, with some not included. The profile shows 90,000 to 150,000 clones, approximately 80% of them singletons. Sequenced sample: PBMCs. The receptor comes from a human donor in good health. The chain recombines TRBV5-4 with TRBJ2-1; 11 nucleotides align to TRBD2. For the CDR3, the DNA is TGTGCCAGCAGCGCCGGTTATAGCGGGAGGGGATTAAATGAGCAGTTCTTC. Protein: CASSAGYSGRGLNEQFF.